This TCR beta chain was captured by sequencing in a study of T cells in Graves' hyperthyroidism and ophthalmopathy. Study outcomes and limitations: Expanded thyroid clonotypes (above 0.001) were mostly also found in blood.

Ten or more counts support this clonotype. The target antigen is unknown. In making diagnoses, clinical symptoms, serum thyroxine and TRAb, thyroid ultrasound and orbital computed tomography were all used. Amplification of TCR beta CDR3 regions was performed using RNA transcripts as template. The HTBI primer set was used in a first-round RT-PCR of the TCR CDR3. TCRdb itself ran the multiplex PCR reads through MiXCR, one entry per CDR3 protein. The profile shows around 800,000 distinct CDR3 sequences, around 39% of them singletons. V lost 0 bases, J lost 7 bases, and 9 bases lay in between. The CDR3 is 13 residues long. Germline values: CDR1 SGHVS, CDR2 FNYEAQ.

V gene TRBV7-6 combines with J gene TRBJ1-2; D ambiguous. The TCR was taken from a man aged 18 to 30 with Graves' hyperthyroidism. Input material: blood. The chain's CDR3 is CASSLAMDSGYTF. Written as DNA, the CDR3 is TGTGCCAGCAGCTTAGCGATGGATTCTGGCTACACCTTC.